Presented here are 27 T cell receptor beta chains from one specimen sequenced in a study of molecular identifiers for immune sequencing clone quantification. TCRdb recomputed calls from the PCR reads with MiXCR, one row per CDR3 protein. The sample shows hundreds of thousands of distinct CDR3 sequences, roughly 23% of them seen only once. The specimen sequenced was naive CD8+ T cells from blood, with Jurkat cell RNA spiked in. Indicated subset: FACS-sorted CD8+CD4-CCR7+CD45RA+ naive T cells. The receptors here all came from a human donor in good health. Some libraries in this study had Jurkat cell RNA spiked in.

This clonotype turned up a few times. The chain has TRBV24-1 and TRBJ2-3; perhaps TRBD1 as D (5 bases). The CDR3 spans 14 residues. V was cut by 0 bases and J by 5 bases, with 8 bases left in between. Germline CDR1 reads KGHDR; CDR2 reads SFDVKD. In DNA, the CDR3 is TGTGCCACCAGTGATTTGGTCCAGGGAGATACGCAGTATTTT. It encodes CATSDLVQGDTQYF.

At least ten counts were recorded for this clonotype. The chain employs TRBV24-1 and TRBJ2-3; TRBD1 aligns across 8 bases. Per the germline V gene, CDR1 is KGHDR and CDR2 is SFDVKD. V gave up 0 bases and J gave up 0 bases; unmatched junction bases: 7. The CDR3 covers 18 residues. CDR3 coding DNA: TGTGCCACCAGTGATTTGCCCGGGACAGGCCTTAGCACAGATACGCAGTATTTT. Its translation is CATSDLPGTGLSTDTQYF.

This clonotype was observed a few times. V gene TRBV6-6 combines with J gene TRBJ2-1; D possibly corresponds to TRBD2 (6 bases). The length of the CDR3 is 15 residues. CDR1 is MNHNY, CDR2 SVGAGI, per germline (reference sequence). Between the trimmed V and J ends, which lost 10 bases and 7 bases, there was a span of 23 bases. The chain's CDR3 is CATIPLPLAPNEQFF. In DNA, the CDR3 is TGTGCCACCATACCCCTCCCCCTAGCGCCTAATGAGCAGTTCTTC.

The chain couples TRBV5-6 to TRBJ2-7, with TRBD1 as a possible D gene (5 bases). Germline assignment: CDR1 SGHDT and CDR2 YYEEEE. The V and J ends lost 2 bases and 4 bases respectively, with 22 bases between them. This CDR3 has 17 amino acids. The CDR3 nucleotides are TGTGCCAGCAGCTTCGGCGTTGTGGGGCTTGGCAAATACGAGCAGTACTTC. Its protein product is CASSFGVVGLGKYEQYF.

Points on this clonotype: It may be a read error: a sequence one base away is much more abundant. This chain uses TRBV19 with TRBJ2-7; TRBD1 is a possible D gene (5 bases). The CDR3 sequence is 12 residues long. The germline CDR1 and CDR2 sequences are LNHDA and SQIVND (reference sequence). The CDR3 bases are TGTGCCAGTAGTTTATACAGGACGGCGCCTTCCTTC. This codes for CASSLYRTAPSF.

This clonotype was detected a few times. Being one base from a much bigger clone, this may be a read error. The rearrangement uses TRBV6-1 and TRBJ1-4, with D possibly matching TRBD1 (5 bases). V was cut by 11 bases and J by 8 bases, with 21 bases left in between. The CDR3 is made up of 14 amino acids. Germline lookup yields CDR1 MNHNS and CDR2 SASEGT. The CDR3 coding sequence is TGTGCCTGCACCCATTGGGACCGGCAGGAAAAACTGTTTTTT. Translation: CACTHWDRQEKLFF.

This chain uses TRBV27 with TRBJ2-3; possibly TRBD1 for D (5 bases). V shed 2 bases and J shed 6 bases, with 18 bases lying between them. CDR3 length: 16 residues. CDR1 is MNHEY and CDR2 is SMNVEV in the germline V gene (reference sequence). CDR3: CASSLGARIARDTQYF. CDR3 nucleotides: TGTGCCAGCAGTTTAGGGGCGAGGATAGCAAGGGATACGCAGTATTTT.

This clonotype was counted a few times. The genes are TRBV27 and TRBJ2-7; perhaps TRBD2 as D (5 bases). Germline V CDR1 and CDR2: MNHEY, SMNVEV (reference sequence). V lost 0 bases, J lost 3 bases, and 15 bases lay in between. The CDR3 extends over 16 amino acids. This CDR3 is CASSLSGGYFGYEQYF. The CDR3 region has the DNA TGTGCCAGCAGTTTATCTGGAGGATACTTCGGCTACGAGCAGTACTTC.

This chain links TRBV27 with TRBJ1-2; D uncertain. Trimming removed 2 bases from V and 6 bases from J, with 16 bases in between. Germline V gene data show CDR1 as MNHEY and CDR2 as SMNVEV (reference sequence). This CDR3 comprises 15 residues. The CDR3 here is CASSLMARLGDGYTF. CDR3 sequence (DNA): TGTGCCAGCAGTTTAATGGCAAGGTTGGGCGATGGCTACACCTTC.

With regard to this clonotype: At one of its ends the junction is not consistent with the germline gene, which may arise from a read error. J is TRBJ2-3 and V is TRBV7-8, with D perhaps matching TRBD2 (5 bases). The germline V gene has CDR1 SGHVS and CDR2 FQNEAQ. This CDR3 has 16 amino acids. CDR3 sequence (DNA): TGTGCCAGCAGCTTAGCTCCGGGTCCGACTACAGATACGCACTATTTT. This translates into CASSLAPGPTTDTHYF.

The CDR3 reads CAWSPPKYRDVHLQQYF. The CDR3 region has the DNA TGTGCCTGGAGTCCCCCGAAATATCGGGACGTGCATCTTCAGCAGTACTTC. The V call is TRBV30, the J call TRBJ2-7; D tentatively reads TRBD1 or TRBD2 (5 bases each). Germline CDR1 reads GTSNPN; CDR2 reads SVGIG (reference sequence). The CDR3 consists of 17 residues. With 2 bases removed from V and 8 bases from J, the gap between germline ends came to 28 bases.

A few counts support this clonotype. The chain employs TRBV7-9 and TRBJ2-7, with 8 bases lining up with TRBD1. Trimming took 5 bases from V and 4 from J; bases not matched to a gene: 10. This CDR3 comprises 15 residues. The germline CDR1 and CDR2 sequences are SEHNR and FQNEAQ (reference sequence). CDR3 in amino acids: CASSPPVDRDYEQYF. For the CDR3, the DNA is TGTGCCAGCAGCCCCCCCGTGGACAGGGATTACGAGCAGTACTTC. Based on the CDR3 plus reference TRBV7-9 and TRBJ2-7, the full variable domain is DTGVSQNPRHKITKRGQNVTFRCDPISEHNRLYWYRQTLGQGPEFLTYFQNEAQLEKSRLLSDRFSAERPKGSFSTLEIQRTEQGDSAMYLCASSPPVDRDYEQYFGPGTRLTVT.

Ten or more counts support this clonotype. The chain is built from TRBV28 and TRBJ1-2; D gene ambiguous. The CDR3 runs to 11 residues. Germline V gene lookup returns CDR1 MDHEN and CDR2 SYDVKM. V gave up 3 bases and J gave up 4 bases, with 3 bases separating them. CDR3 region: CASSFPYGYTF. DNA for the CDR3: TGTGCCAGCAGTTTCCCCTATGGCTACACCTTC.

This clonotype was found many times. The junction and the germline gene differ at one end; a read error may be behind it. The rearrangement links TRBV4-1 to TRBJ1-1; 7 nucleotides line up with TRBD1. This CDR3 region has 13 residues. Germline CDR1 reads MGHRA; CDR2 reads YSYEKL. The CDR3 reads CASSKDRAGEAFF. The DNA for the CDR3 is TGCGCCAGCAGCAAAGACAGGGCTGGTGAAGCTTTCTTT.

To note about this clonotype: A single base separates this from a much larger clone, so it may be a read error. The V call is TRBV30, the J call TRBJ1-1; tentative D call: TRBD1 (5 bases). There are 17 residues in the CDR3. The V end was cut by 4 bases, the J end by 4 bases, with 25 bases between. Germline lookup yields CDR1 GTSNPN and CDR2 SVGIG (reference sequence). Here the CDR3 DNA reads TGTGCCTGGACCCACTTTGCCTTAAGGGGTGGGGCCACTGAAGCTTTCTTT. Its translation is CAWTHFALRGGATEAFF.

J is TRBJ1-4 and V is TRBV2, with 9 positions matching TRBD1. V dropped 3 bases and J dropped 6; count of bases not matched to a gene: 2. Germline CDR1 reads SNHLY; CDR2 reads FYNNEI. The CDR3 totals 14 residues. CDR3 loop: CASSDGTGYEKLFF. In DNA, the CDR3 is TGTGCCAGCAGTGATGGGACAGGGTATGAAAAACTGTTTTTT.

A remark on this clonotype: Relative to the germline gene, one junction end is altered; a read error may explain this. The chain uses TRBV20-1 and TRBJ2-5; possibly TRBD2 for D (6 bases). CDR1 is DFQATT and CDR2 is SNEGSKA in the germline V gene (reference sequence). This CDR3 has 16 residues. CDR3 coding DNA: TGCAGTGCTAGCCCACCTGTCGGGGACTCCCAAGAGGCCCAGTACTTC. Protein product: CSASPPVGDSQEAQYF.

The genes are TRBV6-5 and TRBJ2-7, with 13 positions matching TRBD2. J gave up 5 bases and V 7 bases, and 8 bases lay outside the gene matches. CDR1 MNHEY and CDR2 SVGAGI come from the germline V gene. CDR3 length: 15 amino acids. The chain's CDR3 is CASKKGLAGSNEQYF. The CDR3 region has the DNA TGTGCCAGCAAGAAGGGACTAGCGGGAAGTAACGAGCAGTACTTC.

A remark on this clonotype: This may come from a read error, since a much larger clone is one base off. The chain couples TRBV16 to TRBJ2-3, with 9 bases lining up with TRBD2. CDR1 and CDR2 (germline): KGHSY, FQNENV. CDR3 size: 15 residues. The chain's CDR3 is CASSQYSGGTNTQYF. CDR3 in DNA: TGTGCCAGCAGCCAATATAGCGGGGGCACAAATACGCAGTATTTT.

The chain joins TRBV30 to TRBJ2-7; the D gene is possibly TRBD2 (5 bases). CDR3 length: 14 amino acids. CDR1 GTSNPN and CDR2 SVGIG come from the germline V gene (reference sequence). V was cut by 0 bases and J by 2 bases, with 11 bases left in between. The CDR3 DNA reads TGTGCCTGGAGTGTGCCTAGCCTAGCCTACGAGCAGTACTTC. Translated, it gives CAWSVPSLAYEQYF.

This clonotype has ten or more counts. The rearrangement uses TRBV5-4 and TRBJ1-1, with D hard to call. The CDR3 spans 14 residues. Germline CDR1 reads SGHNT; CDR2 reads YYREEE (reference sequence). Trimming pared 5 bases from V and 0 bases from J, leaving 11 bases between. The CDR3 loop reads CASSEGPMNTEAFF. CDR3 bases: TGTGCCAGCAGTGAAGGACCCATGAACACTGAAGCTTTCTTT.

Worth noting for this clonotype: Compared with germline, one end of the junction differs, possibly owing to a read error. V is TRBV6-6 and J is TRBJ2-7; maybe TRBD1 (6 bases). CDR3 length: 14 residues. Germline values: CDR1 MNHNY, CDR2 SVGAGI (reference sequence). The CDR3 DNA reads TGTGCCAGCAGTCTCTTGGGGACACACTACGAGCAGTGCTTC. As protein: CASSLLGTHYEQCF.

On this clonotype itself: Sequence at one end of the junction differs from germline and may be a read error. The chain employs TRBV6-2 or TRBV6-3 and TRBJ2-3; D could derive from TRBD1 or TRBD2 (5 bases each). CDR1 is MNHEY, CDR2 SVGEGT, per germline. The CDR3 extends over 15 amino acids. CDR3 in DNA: TGTGCCAGCAGTTATACCGGGGCTATCACAGATACGCTGTATTTT. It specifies CASSYTGAITDTLYF.

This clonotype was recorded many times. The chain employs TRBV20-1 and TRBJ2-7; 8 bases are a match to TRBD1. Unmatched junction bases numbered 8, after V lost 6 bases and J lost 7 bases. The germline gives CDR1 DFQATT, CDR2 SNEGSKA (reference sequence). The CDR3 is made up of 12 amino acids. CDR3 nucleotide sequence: TGCAGTGCCCTGGACAGGGTAGGGGAGCAGTACTTC. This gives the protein CSALDRVGEQYF.

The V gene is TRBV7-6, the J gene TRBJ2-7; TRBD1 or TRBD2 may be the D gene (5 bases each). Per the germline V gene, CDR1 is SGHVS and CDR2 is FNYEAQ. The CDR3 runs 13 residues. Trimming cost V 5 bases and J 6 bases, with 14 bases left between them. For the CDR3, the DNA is TGTGCCAGCAGCACGGGGCCGGCGCCCGAGCAGTACTTC. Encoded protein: CASSTGPAPEQYF.

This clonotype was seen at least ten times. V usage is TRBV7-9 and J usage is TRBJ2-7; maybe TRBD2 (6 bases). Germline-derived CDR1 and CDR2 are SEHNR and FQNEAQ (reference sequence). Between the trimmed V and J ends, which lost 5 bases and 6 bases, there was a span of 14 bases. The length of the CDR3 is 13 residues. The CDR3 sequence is CASSTLPGVEQYF. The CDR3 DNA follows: TGTGCCAGCAGCACCCTTCCGGGGGTCGAGCAGTACTTC.

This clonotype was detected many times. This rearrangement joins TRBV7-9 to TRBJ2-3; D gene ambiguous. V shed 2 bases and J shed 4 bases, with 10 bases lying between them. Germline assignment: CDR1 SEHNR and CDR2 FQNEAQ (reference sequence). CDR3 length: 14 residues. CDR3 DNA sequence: TGTGCCAGCAGCTTACTTGCGAAGGCAGATACGCAGTATTTT. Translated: CASSLLAKADTQYF.